The T cell receptor beta chain described here comes from a study of identical twins. Overall study results and limits: It was out-of-frame TCR alpha sharing in monozygotic twins that models underestimated.

This clonotype has a handful of counts. Antigen specificity is unknown. TCRdb analysed the 5' RACE reads with MiXCR anew, one entry per CDR3 protein. The sample contains 600,000 to 700,000 distinct CDR3 sequences, around 20% of which appear only once. Deletions cut 4 bases from V and 2 bases from J, with 12 bases between. This CDR3 region has 14 residues. Germline V lookup: CDR1 SGHDT, CDR2 YYEEEE. These data also featured in a second study, about T cells expressing NK-cell markers. That work contributes: Seven of eight sequenced donors tested HCMV-seropositive; one tested seronegative. There remained a lack of clarity about HCMV specificity of expanded NKG2C+ T cell clones.

Sequencing was performed on PBMCs. The receptor comes from a young woman in good health. This rearrangement joins TRBV5-6 to TRBJ2-5; tentative D call: TRBD1 (5 bases). Here the CDR3 DNA reads TGTGCCAGCAGCGTCCGACGGACACAAGAGACCCAGTACTTC. It yields the protein CASSVRRTQETQYF.